These 27 T cell receptor beta chains were all obtained from the same sample, sequenced in a study of blood T cell repertoires in COVID-19. The table came from immunoSEQ multiplex PCR; TCRdb's copy has only in-frame clones and leaves some out. The sample records around 250,000 clones, 70% to 90% being singletons. Sequenced sample: peripheral blood. All receptors derive from a man between 60 and 75 years old who had recovered from COVID-19.

This clone appeared once. The V and J genes are TRBV6-5 and TRBJ1-6; D is unclear. Germline V gives CDR1 MNHEY, CDR2 SVGAGI. Trimming took 8 bases from V and 7 from J, leaving 15 bases between them. The CDR3 totals 14 residues. CDR3 bases: TGTGCCAGCCAAACCACGCTATTCAATTCACCCCTCCACTTT. Amino acids: CASQTTLFNSPLHF.

This clone was recorded once. The CDR3 sequence: CASSMGAGGTSPLHF. CDR3 DNA: TGTGCCAGTAGTATGGGCGCAGGGGGCACCTCACCCCTCCACTTT. The chain has TRBV19 and TRBJ1-6, with 8 positions matching TRBD1. Germline V gene sequence: CDR1 LNHDA, CDR2 SQIVND (reference sequence). The junction had 8 bases not matched to a gene; V was cut back by 3 bases and J by 10 bases. The CDR3 length is 15 residues.

This clone was found once. V is TRBV5-5 and J is TRBJ2-7; perhaps TRBD2 as D (7 bases). Germline V lookup: CDR1 SGHKS, CDR2 YYEKEE (reference sequence). V was trimmed by 5 bases and J by 5 bases, leaving 17 bases between them. The CDR3 is 14 residues long. The CDR3, as DNA: TGTGCCAGCAGAGCACTCGGGGGGCAGGACGAGCAGTACTTC. Residues: CASRALGGQDEQYF.

CDR3 in amino acids: CASSQVQANTGELFF. CDR3 bases: TGCGCCAGCAGCCAAGTTCAGGCGAACACCGGGGAGCTGTTTTTT. The rearrangement joins TRBV4-1 to TRBJ2-2; D not resolved. CDR3 length: 15 amino acids. Germline V lookup: CDR1 MGHRA, CDR2 YSYEKL. V lost 1 base to trimming and J lost 0 bases, with 6 bases between them.

V and J are TRBV10-2 and TRBJ1-5, with 8 bases that match TRBD1. CDR3 length equals 14 residues. In germline, CDR1 is WSHSY, CDR2 SAAADI. V gave up 6 bases and J gave up 4 bases; unmatched junction bases: 5. CDR3 nucleotides: TGCGCCAGCAGGGGAAGGACAGGGAATCAGCCCCAGCATTTT. Translation: CASRGRTGNQPQHF.

The gene calls are TRBV11-3 and TRBJ1-3, with 8 bases fitting TRBD1. This CDR3 is 17 amino acids long. The V gene's germline CDR1 is SGHNT and CDR2 YENEEA. The V and J ends lost 5 bases and 2 bases, in that order; junction bases with no gene match: 11. The CDR3 is CASSPGQGRNAGNTIYF. CDR3 sequence (DNA): TGTGCCAGCAGCCCCGGACAGGGAAGGAACGCTGGAAACACCATATATTTT.

The chain has TRBV7-3 and TRBJ1-1; a possible D gene is TRBD1 (6 bases). The CDR3 length is 14 residues. Germline V gene lookup returns CDR1 SGHTA and CDR2 FQGTGA. The V gene lost 5 bases and the J gene lost 1 base, with 11 bases spanning the gap. CDR3 in amino acids: CASSLDSSNTEAFF. For the CDR3, the DNA is TGTGCCAGCAGCCTGGACAGTTCGAACACTGAAGCTTTCTTT.

This clone was observed once. The rearrangement links TRBV6-1 to TRBJ1-2; a weak D match, TRBD1 (6 bases). Trimming removed 4 bases at V and 5 bases at J, with 26 bases between. This CDR3 region has 18 residues. Germline values: CDR1 MNHNS, CDR2 SASEGT. In DNA, the CDR3 is TGTGCCAGCAGTGGCCGTGTCAGGGGTTTTTCTAAGCCATATGGCTACACCTTC. Amino acids: CASSGRVRGFSKPYGYTF.

J is TRBJ2-7 and V is TRBV11-2; D remains ambiguous. The CDR3 length is 15 residues. Germline V gene lookup returns CDR1 SGHAT and CDR2 FQNNGV. The V gene lost 2 bases and the J gene lost 2 bases, with 13 bases spanning the gap. CDR3 coding DNA: TGTGCCAGCAGCTTAACGGTGAGAGGAACCTACGAGCAGTACTTC. It codes for CASSLTVRGTYEQYF.

The CDR3 DNA follows: TGTGCCAGCAGCGCACAGGGGGCTCACGAAAAACTGTTTTTT. Translated: CASSAQGAHEKLFF. The chain employs TRBV9 and TRBJ1-4; TRBD1 aligns across 9 bases. Trimming took 3 bases from V and 8 from J; bases not matched to a gene: 5. The germline CDR1 and CDR2 sequences are SGDLS and YYNGEE. The CDR3 has 14 residues.

This chain joins TRBV14 and TRBJ2-1; no reliable D call. CDR1 SGHDN and CDR2 FVKESK come from the germline V gene. The CDR3 is 13 residues long. Trimming took off 0 bases at V and 8 bases at J, with 8 bases between the two ends. The CDR3 spells CASSQEFGHEQFF. The CDR3 coding sequence is TGTGCCAGCAGCCAAGAATTTGGCCATGAGCAGTTCTTC.

The gene calls are TRBV28 and TRBJ2-7; a possible D gene is TRBD2 (6 bases). CDR3 length equals 13 residues. The germline gives CDR1 MDHEN, CDR2 SYDVKM. The V and J ends lost 2 bases and 2 bases respectively, with 7 bases between them. CDR3 DNA: TGTGCCAGCAGTTTAGTAGCGGCCTACGAGCAGTACTTC. Amino acids: CASSLVAAYEQYF.

The rearrangement links TRBV15 to TRBJ1-5; no definite D call. The CDR3 has 12 amino acids. Germline loops: CDR1 LNHNV, CDR2 YYDKDF (reference sequence). Trimming cost V 0 bases and J 11 bases, with 8 bases left between them. CDR3 in amino acids: CATSREGVTQHF. The CDR3 DNA is TGTGCCACCAGCAGAGAGGGAGTGACCCAGCATTTT.

The chain recombines TRBV5-1 with TRBJ2-7; 7 nucleotides agree with TRBD1. This CDR3 contains 14 residues. Unmatched junction bases numbered 7, after V lost 4 bases and J lost 3 bases. Germline loops: CDR1 SGHRS, CDR2 YFSETQ. The CDR3 DNA reads TGCGCCAGCAGCAAAAGACAGGGTAACTACGAGCAGTACTTC. It codes for CASSKRQGNYEQYF.

The gene calls are TRBV10-1 and TRBJ2-3; 8 bases are shared with TRBD1. The germline CDR1 and CDR2 sequences are WNHNN and SYGVQD (reference sequence). The CDR3 spans 13 residues. V gave up 6 bases and J gave up 4 bases; unmatched junction bases: 3. The CDR3 reads CASRGQGADTQYF. Written as DNA, the CDR3 is TGCGCCAGCAGAGGACAGGGTGCAGATACGCAGTATTTT.

The chain links TRBV5-1 to TRBJ2-5; D perhaps matches TRBD2 (5 bases). CDR1 and CDR2 (germline): SGHRS, YFSETQ. Trimming cost V 4 bases and J 3 bases, with 10 bases left between them. The CDR3 loop spans 13 amino acids. CDR3 sequence reads: CASSRPAEETQYF. The DNA for the CDR3 is TGCGCCAGCAGCCGCCCAGCGGAAGAGACCCAGTACTTC.

This chain uses TRBV5-1 with TRBJ1-1; D is possibly TRBD1 (6 bases). The CDR3 has 14 amino acids. Germline lookup yields CDR1 SGHRS and CDR2 YFSETQ. V dropped 4 bases and J dropped 0 bases, with 10 bases sitting between them. The CDR3 here is CASSEDSLNTEAFF. DNA for the CDR3: TGCGCCAGCAGCGAGGACAGCCTGAACACTGAAGCTTTCTTT.

This sequence joins TRBV21-1 and TRBJ1-1; no check of the table's D call, TRBD1, against the DNA was made. TRBV21-1 is described as a pseudogene. CDR3 length equals 14 residues. The DNA of the CDR3 is TGTGCCACCTGGTTAAGGGGTATCAACACTGAAGCTTTCTTT. It translates to CATWLRGINTEAFF.

The chain links TRBV5-4 to TRBJ2-5; TRBD2 matches 9 bases. This CDR3 has 17 residues. The junction had 11 bases not matched to a gene; V was cut back by 1 base and J by 4 bases. Germline-derived CDR1 and CDR2 are SGHNT and YYREEE (reference sequence). The CDR3 DNA sequence: TGTGCCAGCAGCTTGAATGGCGGGAGGGCGAGAAGAGAGACCCAGTACTTC. Translation gives CASSLNGGRARRETQYF.

Only a few counts were recorded for this clone. V and J are TRBV2 and TRBJ1-4; D is possibly TRBD1 (5 bases). Germline V gene lookup returns CDR1 SNHLY and CDR2 FYNNEI. V dropped 7 bases and J dropped 8 bases, with 17 bases sitting between them. CDR3 length equals 14 residues. The CDR3 region is CASNSQGRGEKLFF. In nucleotides, the CDR3 is TGTGCCAGCAACTCACAAGGCCGGGGGGAAAAACTGTTTTTT.

The gene calls are TRBV9 and TRBJ2-6, with 9 bases aligning to TRBD1. The CDR3 contains 18 residues. V lost 3 bases to trimming and J lost 1 base; unmatched junction nucleotides: 8. CDR1 and CDR2 (germline): SGDLS, YYNGEE. This CDR3 is CASSALQGARSGANVLTF. The CDR3 DNA reads as TGTGCCAGCAGCGCGTTACAGGGGGCAAGGTCTGGGGCCAACGTCCTGACTTTC.

The gene calls are TRBV11-3 and TRBJ2-2; perhaps TRBD1 as D (5 bases). The germline V and J ends were trimmed by 4 bases and 1 base, with 13 bases remaining between them. Germline CDR1 and CDR2: SGHNT and YENEEA. CDR3 length: 16 residues. In DNA form, the CDR3 reads TGTGCCAGCAGCTCCCTACAGGCTAGGAACACCGGGGAGCTGTTTTTT. Translation: CASSSLQARNTGELFF.

Here the CDR3 DNA reads TGTGCCAGCAGCCCGACGGGGAGAAGTGAGCAGTTCTTC. This translates into CASSPTGRSEQFF. The V and J genes are TRBV11-3 and TRBJ2-1; the D gene is possibly TRBD2 (5 bases). Germline CDR1 and CDR2: SGHNT and YENEEA. Trimming pared 5 bases from V and 9 bases from J, leaving 14 bases between. This CDR3 is 13 amino acids long.

V gene TRBV30 combines with J gene TRBJ1-4; 9 nucleotides line up with TRBD1. This CDR3 has 14 amino acids. J lost 10 bases, V lost 4 bases, and 10 bases had no gene match. Germline CDR1 GTSNPN, CDR2 SVGIG (reference sequence). CDR3 loop: CAWNPRDREGKLFF. CDR3 bases: TGTGCCTGGAACCCGCGGGACAGGGAAGGAAAACTGTTTTTT.

A few counts support this clone. The V gene is TRBV19, the J gene TRBJ1-5; D might be TRBD1 (6 bases). Trimming took off 2 bases at V and 7 bases at J, with 12 bases between the two ends. The germline gives CDR1 LNHDA, CDR2 SQIVND (reference sequence). The CDR3 sequence is 14 residues long. CDR3 residues: CASSIQGNGQPQHF. DNA of the CDR3: TGTGCCAGTAGTATACAGGGGAATGGGCAGCCCCAGCATTTT.

V usage is TRBV14 and J usage is TRBJ2-3; tentatively, D is TRBD1 (6 bases). Germline CDR1 is SGHDN and CDR2 is FVKESK. The CDR3 runs to 15 residues. The ends were cut back, 4 bases at V and 1 base at J, with 12 bases in the middle. The CDR3 DNA sequence: TGTGCCAGCAGCCTACTGGGGGCAGGCACAGATACGCAGTATTTT. The encoded protein is CASSLLGAGTDTQYF.

This clone was counted between two and nine times. The rearrangement joins TRBV5-1 to TRBJ1-5; D call uncertain. With 5 bases removed from V and 6 bases from J, the gap between germline ends came to 15 bases. Germline V CDR1 and CDR2: SGHRS, YFSETQ. This CDR3 comprises 14 residues. The CDR3 coding sequence is TGCGCCAGCAGAGTTGAGGGTCCCGGTCAGCCCCAGCATTTT. This codes for CASRVEGPGQPQHF.